The 18 T cell receptor beta chains in this list originate from one sample, sequenced in a study of human T cells and chemical hapten exposure. Time point noted: patch test 3, about 24 weeks after DPC sensitization. Treatment indicated: therapeutic diphenylcyclopropenone sensitization with weekly scalp DPC. TCRdb independently ran MiXCR on the RACE reads; one entry per CDR3 protein. The sample includes about 82,000 distinct CDR3 sequences, approximately 12% of them seen just once. The specimen comprised whole blood, sampled in connection with sensitization to the hapten diphenylcyclopropenone (DPC). Receptors were obtained from a woman in her forties or fifties with alopecia areata. Some clones in this sample may be carry-over from other donors' samples.

The J gene is TRBJ2-2, the V gene TRBV9; D is uncertain. Per germline, CDR1 SGDLS and CDR2 YYNGEE. With 4 bases removed from V and 8 bases from J, the gap between germline ends came to 12 bases. The CDR3 is made up of 13 amino acids. DNA of the CDR3: TGTGCCAGCAGCCCCCACGGTACTGGGGAGCTGTTTTTT. Its translation: CASSPHGTGELFF.

The rearrangement joins TRBV7-2 to TRBJ2-3; D not certain. Trimming took 6 bases from V and 3 from J, leaving 10 bases between them. Germline V gives CDR1 SGHTA, CDR2 FQGNSA. The CDR3 length is 13 residues. In DNA, the CDR3 is TGTGCCAGCAGACCCGCAAGAACAGATACGCAGTATTTT. It specifies CASRPARTDTQYF.

V and J are TRBV7-9 and TRBJ1-1; D gene uncertain. Trimming took 5 bases from V and 0 from J, leaving 7 bases between them. The CDR3 extends over 13 amino acids. Germline CDR1 is SEHNR and CDR2 is FQNEAQ (reference sequence). As DNA, the CDR3 is TGTGCCAGCAGCACGGGCCTGAACACTGAAGCTTTCTTT. It specifies CASSTGLNTEAFF.

This clonotype was found a few times. V gene TRBV6-5 combines with J gene TRBJ2-3; unclear D gene. Trimming shortened V by 2 bases and J by 2 bases, and 8 bases separated the two germline ends. The CDR3 loop spans 14 amino acids. Looked up from germline, CDR1 is MNHEY and CDR2 is SVGAGI. CDR3 region: CASSYNPDTDTQYF. The DNA of the CDR3 is TGTGCCAGCAGTTACAACCCAGACACAGATACGCAGTATTTT.

This clonotype was seen only a few times. This chain connects TRBV7-9 to TRBJ2-7; tentatively, D is TRBD1 (5 bases). The CDR3 has 14 amino acids. V lost 4 bases, J lost 7 bases, and 17 bases lay in between. Looked up from germline, CDR1 is SEHNR and CDR2 is FQNEAQ (reference sequence). The CDR3 nucleotides read TGTGCCAGCAGCTCCTCCGCAGGGCCCGGGGAGCAGTACTTC. This encodes CASSSSAGPGEQYF.

The V and J genes are TRBV9 and TRBJ2-2; a weak D match, TRBD2 (5 bases). The CDR3 length is 17 residues. V shed 1 base and J shed 0 bases, with 13 bases lying between them. CDR1 and CDR2 from the germline V gene are SGDLS and YYNGEE. The CDR3: CASSVSFGNPNTGELFF. The CDR3 DNA sequence: TGTGCCAGCAGCGTATCATTCGGGAATCCGAACACCGGGGAGCTGTTTTTT. The full variable domain, with the rest looked up from reference TRBV9 and TRBJ2-2, is DSGVTQTPKHLITATGQRVTLRCSPRSGDLSVYWYQQSLDQGLQFLIQYYNGEERAKGNILERFSAQQFPDLHSELNLSSLELGDSALYFCASSVSFGNPNTGELFFGEGSRLTVL.

This clonotype occurred a few times. V gene TRBV29-1 combines with J gene TRBJ2-7; either TRBD1 or TRBD2 may supply D (5 bases each). The V and J ends lost 4 bases and 3 bases respectively, with 10 bases between them. This CDR3 is built from 12 residues. Germline assignment: CDR1 SQVTM and CDR2 ANQGSEA. CDR3 sequence reads: CSVVRGNYEQYF. CDR3 in DNA: TGCAGCGTTGTTCGGGGCAACTACGAGCAGTACTTC.

In its sample, this clonotype was seen a few times. The chain uses TRBV5-1 and TRBJ1-2; D remains unclear. CDR3 size: 13 residues. Germline V gene lookup returns CDR1 SGHRS and CDR2 YFSETQ. Trimming pared 7 bases from V and 2 bases from J, leaving 12 bases between. CDR3 amino acids: CASRIANNYGYTF. CDR3 sequence (DNA): TGCGCCAGCCGCATCGCAAACAACTATGGCTACACCTTC. Full variable domain (remainder filled in from reference TRBV5-1 and TRBJ1-2): KAGVTQTPRYLIKTRGQQVTLSCSPISGHRSVSWYQQTPGQGLQFLFEYFSETQRNKGNFPGRFSGRQFSNSRSEMNVSTLELGDSALYLCASRIANNYGYTFGSGTRLTVV.

This clonotype turned up a few times. V gene TRBV12-3 or TRBV12-4 combines with J gene TRBJ1-1; tentatively, D is TRBD1 (6 bases). Trimming cost V 6 bases and J 1 base, with 12 bases left between them. The CDR3 length is 14 residues. The CDR3: CASRTTGRNTEAFF. The CDR3 DNA is TGTGCCAGCAGGACGACAGGAAGGAACACTGAAGCTTTCTTT.

This rearrangement joins TRBV6-6 to TRBJ2-5, with D unresolved. Trimming left V 2 bases short and J 3 bases short, with 7 bases between. This CDR3 is 13 amino acids long. Per the germline V gene, CDR1 is MNHNY and CDR2 is SVGAGI (reference sequence). The CDR3 DNA reads as TGTGCCAGCAGTTACCTGGCAGAAGAGACCCAGTACTTC. This sequence encodes CASSYLAEETQYF.

This clonotype was seen a few times. CDR3: CASNIAGAKNIQYF. For the CDR3, the DNA is TGTGCCAGCAATATAGCGGGAGCCAAAAACATTCAGTACTTC. The chain has TRBV2 and TRBJ2-4; 7 bases are a match to TRBD2. V lost 7 bases to trimming and J lost 0 bases; unmatched junction nucleotides: 3. The CDR3 spans 14 residues. Per germline, CDR1 SNHLY and CDR2 FYNNEI.

A few counts support this clonotype. The J gene is TRBJ2-3, the V gene TRBV12-3 or TRBV12-4; the D gene is possibly TRBD2 (5 bases). The germline V and J ends were trimmed by 8 bases and 0 bases, with 9 bases remaining between them. The CDR3 is 13 amino acids. This CDR3 reads CASRRASTDTQYF. For the CDR3, the DNA is TGTGCCAGCCGGCGGGCTAGCACAGATACGCAGTATTTT.

This clonotype has at least ten counts. CDR3 bases: TGTGCCAGCTCCGGACAGCCTCCCCAGCCCCAGCATTTT. Its translation: CASSGQPPQPQHF. This chain connects TRBV12-3 or TRBV12-4 to TRBJ1-5; TRBD1 might be the D (6 bases). The ends were cut back, 8 bases at V and 7 bases at J, with 15 bases in the middle. This CDR3 is built from 13 residues.

This clonotype was seen at least ten times. J is TRBJ1-6 and V is TRBV6-6; 7 nucleotides line up with TRBD1. In germline, CDR1 is MNHNY, CDR2 SVGAGI (reference sequence). The CDR3 contains 14 residues. Trimming cost V 6 bases and J 7 bases; bases outside gene matches: 6. The CDR3 DNA is TGTGCCAGCAGGAGGGAGGGACAGAATTCACCCCTCCACTTT. Translation gives CASRREGQNSPLHF.

The genes are TRBV10-3 and TRBJ2-2; D call uncertain. Between the trimmed V and J ends, which lost 10 bases and 0 bases, there was a span of 6 bases. From germline, CDR1 is ENHRY and CDR2 SYGVKD. CDR3 length: 12 residues. This CDR3 reads CATSANTGELFF. The CDR3 DNA reads as TGTGCCACATCGGCGAACACCGGGGAGCTGTTTTTT.

The table lists this clonotype with many counts. CDR3 in amino acids: CASSQEGGFDEQYF. Written as DNA, the CDR3 is TGTGCCAGCAGCCAAGAAGGAGGGTTCGACGAGCAGTACTTC. This sequence joins TRBV14 and TRBJ2-7, with D possibly matching TRBD2 (6 bases). Germline V lookup: CDR1 SGHDN, CDR2 FVKESK. The CDR3 is 14 amino acids. Trimming removed 0 bases at V and 5 bases at J, with 11 bases between.

At least ten counts were recorded for this clonotype. The rearrangement joins TRBV29-1 to TRBJ1-2; unclear D gene. This CDR3 is 11 amino acids long. CDR1 is SQVTM, CDR2 ANQGSEA, per germline. V gave up 4 bases and J gave up 6 bases, with 9 bases separating them. The CDR3: CSVATRDGYTF. CDR3 coding DNA: TGCAGCGTTGCCACAAGGGATGGCTACACCTTC.

Written as DNA, the CDR3 is TGTGCCAGCAGTGAAGCCCCGGGGACAACTAATGAAAAACTGTTTTTT. This gives the protein CASSEAPGTTNEKLFF. The chain couples TRBV2 to TRBJ1-4; no definite D call. The germline gives CDR1 SNHLY, CDR2 FYNNEI. V was clipped by 0 bases and J by 0 bases, with 8 bases between them. The CDR3 length is 16 residues. The whole variable domain, filled in from reference TRBV2 and TRBJ1-4, reads EPEVTQTPSHQVTQMGQEVILRCVPISNHLYFYWYRQILGQKVEFLVSFYNNEISEKSEIFDDQFSVERPDGSNFTLKIRSTKLEDSAMYFCASSEAPGTTNEKLFFGSGTQLSVL.